This T cell receptor beta chain was sequenced for a study of OX40 agonist ivuxolimab in advanced cancers. Study overall: Earlier anti-PD-1, anti-PD-L1 or anti-CTLA-4 therapy was permitted; under 50% had received some.

With regard to this clone: The antigen remains unidentified. The sample carries other DNA sequences with the same CDR3.

The CDR3 runs to 14 residues. The J segment lost 2 bases and the V segment lost 2 bases, leaving 2 bases of the junction unmatched. Germline V CDR1 and CDR2: MDHEN, SYDVKM. Overall study findings and caveats: Determination of antigen specificity was not performed for the expanded peripheral T cells. CD4+ and CD8+ T cells in blood underwent clonal expansion by week 6 at 0.1 to 3.0 mg/kg.

Profiling relied on immunoSEQ multiplex PCR, and the TCRdb table lists in-frame clones only, not all of them. The repertoire has roughly 65,000 clones, about four fifths of them found once; the top ten carry 2% to 2.5%. This material consisted of CD4+ or CD8+ T cells sorted from blood, taken in a trial of the OX40 agonist ivuxolimab. The clonotype comes from an adult with an advanced solid tumor such as melanoma, head and neck, liver or kidney cancer. J is TRBJ2-5 and V is TRBV28; 7 nucleotides agree with TRBD1. CDR3 in amino acids: CASSLEGQQETQYF. The CDR3 DNA follows: TGTGCCAGCAGTTTAGAGGGACAGCAAGAGACCCAGTACTTC.